This TCR beta chain appears in the sequencing data of a study of T cell responses to AZD1222 COVID-19 vaccine. Only in-frame clones appear in the TCRdb table, and some are missing; sequencing was by immunoSEQ multiplex PCR. The profile shows approximately 180,000 clones, roughly 87% of them singletons. The CDR3 runs to 14 residues. V was clipped by 4 bases and J by 8 bases; unmatched bases: 8. Germline CDR1 is LNHDA and CDR2 is SQIVND (reference sequence). The chain couples TRBV19 to TRBJ2-1, with TRBD2 identical over 7 bases. This TCR was recovered from an adult in good health. The sequencing used peripheral blood, collected on day 0 of AZD1222 vaccination. The CDR3 loop is CASSRQTSSDEQFF. As DNA, the CDR3 is TGTGCCAGTAGTAGGCAGACTAGCAGCGATGAGCAGTTCTTC.